The 17 T cell receptor beta chains listed next were all sequenced from one sample in a study of T cells in Graves' hyperthyroidism and ophthalmopathy. Authors of the study amplified TCR beta CDR3 regions from RNA transcripts. The HTBI set primed first-round TCR CDR3 RT-PCR. Via MiXCR, TCRdb re-called the multiplex PCR reads, giving one row per CDR3 protein. In the table there are hundreds of thousands of distinct CDR3 sequences, 35% to 45% of which are singletons. The sample consisted of blood. The receptors were sampled from a man between 18 and 35 years old with Graves' hyperthyroidism.

This chain connects TRBV2 to TRBJ1-4; TRBD1 is a possible D gene (6 bases). Deletions cut 1 base from V and 3 bases from J, with 18 bases between. The CDR3 length is 18 residues. CDR1 SNHLY and CDR2 FYNNEI come from the germline V gene. The CDR3 reads CASSEVGQSNRSNEKLFF. The CDR3 DNA reads as TGTGCCAGCAGTGAAGTAGGACAGAGTAACCGCTCTAATGAAAAACTGTTTTTT.

This clonotype was observed a handful of times. This chain links TRBV7-9 with TRBJ2-5; D gene ambiguous. The CDR3 length is 13 residues. Trimming removed 7 bases from V and 4 bases from J, with 13 bases in between. Germline V gene sequence: CDR1 SEHNR, CDR2 FQNEAQ (reference sequence). The CDR3 DNA sequence: TGTGCCAGCACCCCTGTCGAGCTAGAGACCCAGTACTTC. Translated: CASTPVELETQYF.

CDR3 coding DNA: TGTGCCAGCAGCGACGGGTGGGGCGACGTCTCCTACGAGCAGTACTTC. Translation gives CASSDGWGDVSYEQYF. The V and J genes are TRBV6-2 or TRBV6-3 and TRBJ2-7, with D perhaps matching TRBD1 (5 bases). Germline CDR1 reads MNHEY; CDR2 reads SVGEGT. The CDR3 has 16 residues. V shed 6 bases and J shed 0 bases, with 18 bases lying between them.

This clonotype is a singleton in its sample. V is TRBV19 and J is TRBJ1-1, with D perhaps TRBD1 (6 bases). Germline assignment: CDR1 LNHDA and CDR2 SQIVND (reference sequence). The CDR3 consists of 14 residues. V was pared by 4 bases and J by 6 bases, with 15 bases between. CDR3 nucleotide sequence: TGTGCCAGTAGTAAACAGGGAGGCAACGCTGAAGCTTTCTTT. It specifies CASSKQGGNAEAFF.

This clonotype was observed a few times. This rearrangement joins TRBV2 to TRBJ1-2, with 7 bases fitting TRBD1. CDR1 and CDR2 (germline): SNHLY, FYNNEI. The CDR3 has 12 residues. Unmatched junction bases numbered 6, after V lost 6 bases and J lost 8 bases. The chain's CDR3 is CASSDTGDGYTF. CDR3 nucleotides: TGTGCCAGCAGCGACACAGGGGACGGCTACACCTTC.

This sequence joins TRBV5-8 and TRBJ2-5, with D unresolved. Germline assignment: CDR1 SGHTS and CDR2 YDEGEE. V was shortened by 5 bases and J by 3 bases, with 20 bases between the two germline ends. The CDR3 consists of 16 residues. The CDR3 nucleotides are TGTGCCAGCAGTTCCAGGAGTGGTAAGGACGAAGAGACCCAGTACTTC. It is translated as CASSSRSGKDEETQYF.

The J gene is TRBJ1-6, the V gene TRBV7-8; 12 nucleotides agree with TRBD1. The J segment lost 9 bases and the V segment lost 5 bases, leaving 8 bases of the junction unmatched. Germline lookup yields CDR1 SGHVS and CDR2 FQNEAQ. The CDR3 is made up of 16 amino acids. The CDR3 DNA follows: TGTGCCAGCAGCCAGGGGACAGGGGGCTTTAGTTCACCCCTCCACTTT. Its protein product is CASSQGTGGFSSPLHF.

This clonotype was observed many times. The chain has TRBV25-1 and TRBJ1-5, with 9 nucleotides matching TRBD1. The CDR3 is 17 residues long. J lost 3 bases, V lost 3 bases, and 9 bases had no gene match. Germline CDR1 MGHDK, CDR2 SYGVNS. The CDR3 nucleotides read TGTGCCAGCAGTGATGGGGACAGGGTAATTGTCAATCAGCCCCAGCATTTT. Translating it yields CASSDGDRVIVNQPQHF.

This clonotype was seen at least ten times. As DNA, the CDR3 is TGTGCCAGCAGCGCGCGATGGACTAGCGAATCCGGGGAGCTGTTTTTT. Its protein is CASSARWTSESGELFF. This sequence joins TRBV7-2 and TRBJ2-2, with TRBD2 matching over 9 bases. The V and J ends lost 5 bases and 6 bases, in that order; junction bases with no gene match: 10. The CDR3 spans 16 residues. The germline CDR1 and CDR2 sequences are SGHTA and FQGNSA.

The V call is TRBV19, the J call TRBJ1-1; 9 bases line up with TRBD1. The V gene end was trimmed by 3 bases and the J gene end by 1 base; junction bases not matched to a gene: 3. This CDR3 contains 15 residues. The germline V gene has CDR1 LNHDA and CDR2 SQIVND (reference sequence). DNA of the CDR3: TGTGCCAGTAGTATGGGACAGGGCCAGAACACTGAAGCTTTCTTT. Translating it yields CASSMGQGQNTEAFF.

The sample holds many counts of this clonotype. V is TRBV5-1 and J is TRBJ2-2; 9 bases agree with TRBD1. Germline V gene data show CDR1 as SGHRS and CDR2 as YFSETQ. V gave up 3 bases and J gave up 3 bases; unmatched junction bases: 3. This CDR3 has 15 amino acids. The CDR3 sequence: CASSWGQGDTGELFF. The CDR3, as DNA: TGCGCCAGCAGCTGGGGACAGGGCGACACCGGGGAGCTGTTTTTT.

The chain couples TRBV9 to TRBJ1-1, with a tentative D call TRBD1 (5 bases). The V gene's germline CDR1 is SGDLS and CDR2 YYNGEE. V was clipped by 4 bases and J by 12 bases, with 22 bases between them. The CDR3 loop spans 14 amino acids. The CDR3, as DNA: TGTGCCAGCAGCCAAGATTCAAGGGGACGCAGGTCTTTCTTT. Translation gives CASSQDSRGRRSFF. The full variable domain, completed using reference TRBV9 and TRBJ1-1, is DSGVTQTPKHLITATGQRVTLRCSPRSGDLSVYWYQQSLDQGLQFLIQYYNGEERAKGNILERFSAQQFPDLHSELNLSSLELGDSALYFCASSQDSRGRRSFFGQGTRLTVV.

The table lists this clonotype with many counts. The chain combines TRBV29-1 with TRBJ2-7, with 7 positions matching TRBD1. The CDR3 runs 13 residues. V gave up 4 bases and J gave up 3 bases; unmatched junction bases: 6. CDR1 is SQVTM and CDR2 is ANQGSEA in the germline V gene. The CDR3 spells CSVVIQGNYEQYF. CDR3 nucleotides: TGCAGCGTTGTAATACAGGGGAACTACGAGCAGTACTTC.

This chain links TRBV2 with TRBJ1-5; TRBD1 matches at 8 bases. V dropped 4 bases and J dropped 5; count of bases not matched to a gene: 4. Germline CDR1 SNHLY, CDR2 FYNNEI. CDR3 length: 14 amino acids. CDR3 bases: TGTGCCAGCAGTGGACAGACAGGGGATCAGCCCCAGCATTTT. Translation gives CASSGQTGDQPQHF.

The chain is built from TRBV12-3 or TRBV12-4 and TRBJ1-2; 9 bases are shared with TRBD1. J gave up 3 bases and V 5 bases, and 7 bases lay outside the gene matches. The CDR3 runs 15 residues. This CDR3 reads CASSHGQGRDYGYTF. The CDR3 DNA is TGTGCCAGCAGTCACGGACAGGGGAGGGACTATGGCTACACCTTC.

V gene TRBV20-1 combines with J gene TRBJ2-5; D assignment may be TRBD1 or TRBD2 (5 bases each). Trimming stripped 3 bases from V and 5 bases from J, with 13 bases between. Germline values: CDR1 DFQATT, CDR2 SNEGSKA (reference sequence). CDR3 size: 13 residues. The CDR3, as DNA: TGCAGTGCTAGTGGGGAAGGGGAGGAGACCCAGTACTTC. Protein sequence: CSASGEGEETQYF.

The chain couples TRBV10-3 to TRBJ1-5, with D unclear. V lost 10 bases, J lost 6 bases, and 16 bases lay in between. The CDR3 loop spans 13 amino acids. Germline V gene lookup returns CDR1 ENHRY and CDR2 SYGVKD. The CDR3 here is CASRGPGGQPQHF. The CDR3 nucleotides are TGTGCCAGCAGAGGACCTGGAGGTCAGCCCCAGCATTTT.